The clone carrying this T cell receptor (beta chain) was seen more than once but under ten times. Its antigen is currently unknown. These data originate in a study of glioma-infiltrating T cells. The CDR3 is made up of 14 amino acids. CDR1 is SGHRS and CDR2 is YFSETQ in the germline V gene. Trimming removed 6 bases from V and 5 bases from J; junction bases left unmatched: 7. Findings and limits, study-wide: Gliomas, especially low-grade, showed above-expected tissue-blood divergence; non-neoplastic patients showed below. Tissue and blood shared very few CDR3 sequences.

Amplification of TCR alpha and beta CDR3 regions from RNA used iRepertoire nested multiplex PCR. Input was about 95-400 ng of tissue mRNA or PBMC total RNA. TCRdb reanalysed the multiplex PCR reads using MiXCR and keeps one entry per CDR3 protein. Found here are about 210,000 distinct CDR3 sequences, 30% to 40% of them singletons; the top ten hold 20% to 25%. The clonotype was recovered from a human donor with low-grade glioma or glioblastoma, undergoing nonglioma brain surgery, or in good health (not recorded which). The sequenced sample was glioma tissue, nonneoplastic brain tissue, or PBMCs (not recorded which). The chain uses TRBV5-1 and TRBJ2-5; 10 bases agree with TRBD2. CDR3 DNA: TGCGCCAGCAAGGGGACTAGCGCTAAGGAGACCCAGTACTTC. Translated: CASKGTSAKETQYF.